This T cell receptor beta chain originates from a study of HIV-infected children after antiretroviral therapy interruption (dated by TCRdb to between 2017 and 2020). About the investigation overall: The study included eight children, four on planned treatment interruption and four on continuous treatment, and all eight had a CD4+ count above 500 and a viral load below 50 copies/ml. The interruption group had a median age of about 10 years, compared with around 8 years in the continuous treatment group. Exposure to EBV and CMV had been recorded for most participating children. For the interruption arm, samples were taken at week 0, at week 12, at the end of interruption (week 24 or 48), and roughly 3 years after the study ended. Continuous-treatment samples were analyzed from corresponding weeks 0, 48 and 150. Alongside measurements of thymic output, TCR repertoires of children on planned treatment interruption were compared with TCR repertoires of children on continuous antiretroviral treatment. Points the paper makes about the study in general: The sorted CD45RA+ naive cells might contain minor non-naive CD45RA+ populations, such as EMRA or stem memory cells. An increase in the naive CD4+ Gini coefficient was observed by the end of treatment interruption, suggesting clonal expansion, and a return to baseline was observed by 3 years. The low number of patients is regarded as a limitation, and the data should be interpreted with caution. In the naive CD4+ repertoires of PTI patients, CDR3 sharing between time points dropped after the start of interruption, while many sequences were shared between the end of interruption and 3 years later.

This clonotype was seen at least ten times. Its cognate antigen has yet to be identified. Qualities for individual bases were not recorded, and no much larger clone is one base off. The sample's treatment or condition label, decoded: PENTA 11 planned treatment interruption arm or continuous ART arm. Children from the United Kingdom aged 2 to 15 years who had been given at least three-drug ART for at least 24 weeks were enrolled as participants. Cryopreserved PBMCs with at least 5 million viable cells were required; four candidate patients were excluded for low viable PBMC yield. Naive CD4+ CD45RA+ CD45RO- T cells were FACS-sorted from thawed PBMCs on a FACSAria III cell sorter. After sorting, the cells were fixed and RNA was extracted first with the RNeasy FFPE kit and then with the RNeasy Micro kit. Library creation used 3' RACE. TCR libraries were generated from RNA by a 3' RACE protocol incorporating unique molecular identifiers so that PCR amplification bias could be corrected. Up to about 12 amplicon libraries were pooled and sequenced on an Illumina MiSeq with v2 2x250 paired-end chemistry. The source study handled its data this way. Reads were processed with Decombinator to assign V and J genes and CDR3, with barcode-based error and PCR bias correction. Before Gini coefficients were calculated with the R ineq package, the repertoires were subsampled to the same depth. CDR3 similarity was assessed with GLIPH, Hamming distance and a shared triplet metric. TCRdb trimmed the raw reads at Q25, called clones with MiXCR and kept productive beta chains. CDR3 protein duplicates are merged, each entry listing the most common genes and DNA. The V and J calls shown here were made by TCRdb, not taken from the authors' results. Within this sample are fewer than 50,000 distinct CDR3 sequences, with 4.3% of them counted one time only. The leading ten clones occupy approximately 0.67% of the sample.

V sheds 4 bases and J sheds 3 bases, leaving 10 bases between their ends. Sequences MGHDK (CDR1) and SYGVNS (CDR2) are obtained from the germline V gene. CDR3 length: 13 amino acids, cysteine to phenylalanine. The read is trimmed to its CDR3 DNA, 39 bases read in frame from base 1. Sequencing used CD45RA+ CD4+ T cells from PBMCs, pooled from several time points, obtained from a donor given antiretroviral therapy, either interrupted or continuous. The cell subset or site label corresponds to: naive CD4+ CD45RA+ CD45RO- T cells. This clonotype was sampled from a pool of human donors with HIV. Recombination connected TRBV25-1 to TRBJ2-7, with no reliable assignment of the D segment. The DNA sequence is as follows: TGTGCCAGCAGTGGTGCAGGCAGCTACGAGCAGTACTTC. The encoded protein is CASSGAGSYEQYF.